The 20 T cell receptor beta chains given below trace back to one sample, sequenced in a study of molecular identifiers for immune sequencing clone quantification. MiXCR, run by TCRdb on the PCR reads, gives a single entry per CDR3 protein. There are 250,000 to 400,000 distinct CDR3 sequences in the sample; about a fifth occur only once, and approximately 0.85% lies in the top ten. What was sequenced was naive CD8+ T cells from blood, with Jurkat cell RNA spiked in. This sample's subset: FACS-sorted CD8+CD4-CCR7+CD45RA+ naive T cells. These receptors all stem from a human donor in good health. Some libraries in this study had Jurkat cell RNA spiked in.

Concerning this clonotype: A much larger clonotype is one base distant, so this may be a read error. The chain is built from TRBV12-3 or TRBV12-4 and TRBJ2-5, with D hard to call. V lost 11 bases and J lost 0, with 13 bases in between. This CDR3 comprises 13 residues. The CDR3 reads CAGTPQHQETQYF. The CDR3 nucleotides read TGTGCCGGCACCCCCCAGCACCAAGAGACCCAGTACTTC.

This clonotype was detected many times. V is TRBV20-1 and J is TRBJ2-7; 12 bases align to TRBD2. The CDR3 length is 14 residues. Germline lookup yields CDR1 DFQATT and CDR2 SNEGSKA (reference sequence). After removal of 5 bases from V and 12 bases from J, the junction contained 14 bases not matched to a gene. CDR3 bases: TGCAGTGCTCTTCCCGGGACTAGCGGGCCTCCTGGGTACTTC. Encoded protein: CSALPGTSGPPGYF.

Comment on this clonotype: This may arise from a read error, as a much more abundant clone is one base away. The CDR3 reads CADGHTGHYGHTF. DNA of the CDR3: TGTGCCGACGGCCACACCGGTCACTATGGCCACACCTTC. The V call is TRBV3-1, the J call TRBJ1-2; D remains unclear. Germline CDR1 reads LGHDT; CDR2 reads YNNKEL (reference sequence). The CDR3 runs to 13 residues.

The rearrangement links TRBV7-8 to TRBJ1-4; 11 bases match TRBD1. The CDR3 has 15 residues. Germline assignment: CDR1 SGHVS and CDR2 FQNEAQ. Germline trimming cut 4 bases from V and 8 bases from J; bases unmatched to any gene: 6. For the CDR3, the DNA is TGTGCCAGCAGCTGGGGACAGGGGGACCGGGAAAAACTGTTTTTT. Translation gives CASSWGQGDREKLFF.

This clonotype was picked up many times. CDR3 protein: CASRPDRSMNTEAFF. CDR3 DNA: TGTGCCAGCAGACCAGACAGAAGCATGAACACTGAAGCTTTCTTT. The gene calls are TRBV7-2 and TRBJ1-1; TRBD1 might be the D (5 bases). The CDR3 is made up of 15 amino acids. Trimming stripped 6 bases from V and 0 bases from J, with 14 bases between. Germline CDR1 and CDR2: SGHTA and FQGNSA.

This clonotype was counted ten times or more. The chain links TRBV6-1 to TRBJ1-1; weak D call: TRBD1 (6 bases). This CDR3 has 15 amino acids. V gave up 6 bases and J gave up 3 bases, with 17 bases separating them. CDR1 MNHNS and CDR2 SASEGT come from the germline V gene. The chain's CDR3 is CASRAWGPSDTEAFF. The DNA of the CDR3 is TGTGCCAGCAGAGCTTGGGGGCCCTCTGACACTGAAGCTTTCTTT.

This clonotype was seen many times. V usage is TRBV7-9 and J usage is TRBJ1-1, with 8 bases that match TRBD1. CDR1 and CDR2 from the germline V gene are SEHNR and FQNEAQ (reference sequence). V shed 5 bases and J 2 bases; nucleotides not matched to a gene: 7. The CDR3 length is 15 residues. The CDR3 is CASSRPGQVNTEAFF. DNA of the CDR3: TGTGCCAGCAGCCGGCCGGGACAGGTAAACACTGAAGCTTTCTTT. Filled out from reference TRBV7-9 and TRBJ1-1, the complete variable domain reads DTGVSQNPRHKITKRGQNVTFRCDPISEHNRLYWYRQTLGQGPEFLTYFQNEAQLEKSRLLSDRFSAERPKGSFSTLEIQRTEQGDSAMYLCASSRPGQVNTEAFFGQGTRLTVV.

This clonotype was observed many times. The V gene is TRBV29-1, the J gene TRBJ2-1, with 10 bases fitting TRBD2. Trimming took 6 bases from V and 2 from J; bases not matched to a gene: 10. There are 16 residues in the CDR3. CDR1 is SQVTM and CDR2 is ANQGSEA in the germline V gene. The DNA for the CDR3 is TGCAGCGTGGCAGGACTAGCGGCCCTAACCTACAATGAGCAGTTCTTC. This translates into CSVAGLAALTYNEQFF.

This clonotype has ten or more counts. The chain has TRBV28 and TRBJ2-7; 7 bases fit TRBD2. Trimming removed 3 bases from V and 3 bases from J; junction bases left unmatched: 5. The length of the CDR3 is 14 residues. CDR1 MDHEN and CDR2 SYDVKM come from the germline V gene. This chain's CDR3 is CASSFPGLHYEQYF. The CDR3, as DNA: TGTGCCAGCAGTTTCCCGGGACTACACTACGAGCAGTACTTC.

In the case of this clonotype: A much more abundant neighbour one base away suggests this may be a read error. This chain connects TRBV20-1 to TRBJ2-7; 8 bases are a match to TRBD1. Germline V gene sequence: CDR1 DFQATT, CDR2 SNEGSKA (reference sequence). V gave up 4 bases and J gave up 0 bases; unmatched junction bases: 8. CDR3 length: 15 residues. CDR3 in amino acids: CSAKDRVASSYEQYF. The CDR3, as DNA: TGCAGTGCTAAGGACAGGGTCGCATCCTCCTACGAGCAGTACTTC.

The gene calls are TRBV20-1 and TRBJ2-7, with 7 bases matching TRBD2. This CDR3 has 15 amino acids. The germline V gene encodes CDR1 DFQATT and CDR2 SNEGSKA (reference sequence). V was pared by 6 bases and J by 2 bases, with 13 bases of the junction left unmatched. The CDR3 here is CSAIDQRESTYEQYF. CDR3 coding DNA: TGCAGTGCCATTGACCAGCGGGAAAGTACCTACGAGCAGTACTTC.

In this sample, this clonotype turned up once. This sequence may be a read error, since a much larger clone differs from it by one base. V usage is TRBV7-2 and J usage is TRBJ1-5; D is unresolved. V was shortened by 2 bases and J by 3 bases, with 8 bases between the two germline ends. CDR3 length: 14 residues. Germline CDR1 reads SGHTA; CDR2 reads FQGNSA. The CDR3 sequence is CASSLRVTNQPQHF. The DNA of the CDR3 is TGTGCCAGCAGCTTAAGGGTCACCAATCAGCCCCAGCATTTT. Full variable domain (rest looked up from reference TRBV7-2 and TRBJ1-5): GAGVSQSPSNKVTEKGKDVELRCDPISGHTALYWYRQSLGQGLEFLIYFQGNSAPDKSGLPSDRFSAERTGGSVSTLTIQRTQQEDSAVYLCASSLRVTNQPQHFGDGTRLSIL.

This clonotype was seen many times. The J gene is TRBJ2-2, the V gene TRBV29-1, with a tentative D call TRBD1 (5 bases). The V and J ends lost 4 bases and 5 bases respectively, with 8 bases between them. The CDR3 loop spans 12 amino acids. CDR1 and CDR2 from the germline V gene are SQVTM and ANQGSEA. CDR3: CSVVQGTGELFF. In nucleotides, the CDR3 is TGCAGCGTTGTTCAGGGAACCGGGGAGCTGTTTTTT.

A remark on this clonotype: A much larger clone lies one base from this, so it may be a read error. The rearrangement uses TRBV5-1 and TRBJ2-1; perhaps TRBD1 as D (6 bases). CDR1 is SGHRS and CDR2 is YFSETQ in the germline V gene. The CDR3 runs to 13 residues. CDR3: CASSLVRDNGQFF. The CDR3, as DNA: TGCGCCAGCAGCTTGGTAAGGGACAATGGGCAGTTCTTC. The full variable domain, in which reference TRBV5-1 and TRBJ2-1 provide the parts outside the CDR3, is KAGVTQTPRYLIKTRGQQVTLSCSPISGHRSVSWYQQTPGQGLQFLFEYFSETQRNKGNFPGRFSGRQFSNSRSEMNVSTLELGDSALYLCASSLVRDNGQFFGPGTRLTVL.

At least ten counts were recorded for this clonotype. This chain uses TRBV28 with TRBJ2-3, with D uncertain. Looked up from germline, CDR1 is MDHEN and CDR2 is SYDVKM. CDR3 length: 14 amino acids. Deletions cut 2 bases from V and 4 bases from J, with 10 bases between. CDR3 region: CASSLDQGPDTQYF. Here the CDR3 DNA reads TGTGCCAGCAGTTTAGATCAAGGACCAGATACGCAGTATTTT.

This clonotype was seen a few times. The V gene is TRBV6-5, the J gene TRBJ1-1; D not resolved. V dropped 7 bases and J dropped 0 bases, with 12 bases sitting between them. This CDR3 is built from 14 residues. Looked up from germline, CDR1 is MNHEY and CDR2 is SVGAGI. The CDR3 nucleotides read TGTGCCAGCACTAGGGCCGCCATGAACACTGAAGCTTTCTTT. Translated, it gives CASTRAAMNTEAFF.

This clonotype was detected ten times or more. The chain combines TRBV2 with TRBJ1-2, with a possible D match to TRBD1 (6 bases). V dropped 10 bases and J dropped 4 bases, with 16 bases sitting between them. The CDR3 sequence is 13 residues long. Germline CDR1 is SNHLY and CDR2 is FYNNEI. Written as DNA, the CDR3 is TGTGCCACCACCAGGGGATACCTCTATGGCTACACCTTC. Protein product: CATTRGYLYGYTF.

This clonotype was picked up many times. The V call is TRBV7-9, the J call TRBJ1-1, with 11 bases that match TRBD1. The germline V gene has CDR1 SEHNR and CDR2 FQNEAQ (reference sequence). This CDR3 is built from 13 residues. The V gene end was trimmed by 6 bases and the J gene end by 6 bases; junction bases not matched to a gene: 3. In DNA form, the CDR3 reads TGTGCCAGCAGGGGACAGGGGGGAGCTGAAGCTTTCTTT. This translates into CASRGQGGAEAFF. Full variable domain (missing parts from reference TRBV7-9 and TRBJ1-1): DTGVSQNPRHKITKRGQNVTFRCDPISEHNRLYWYRQTLGQGPEFLTYFQNEAQLEKSRLLSDRFSAERPKGSFSTLEIQRTEQGDSAMYLCASRGQGGAEAFFGQGTRLTVV.

This clonotype was counted many times. The V gene is TRBV27, the J gene TRBJ1-5; a possible D gene is TRBD1 (6 bases). This CDR3 region has 14 residues. V lost 7 bases and J lost 5, with 15 bases in between. Germline CDR1 reads MNHEY; CDR2 reads SMNVEV (reference sequence). The CDR3 coding sequence is TGTGCCAGCAACCCCCAGGGGTCTGATCAGCCCCAGCATTTT. It translates to CASNPQGSDQPQHF.

The sample holds many counts of this clonotype. CDR3 bases: TGCGCCAGCAGCCAAGAATTCAGGGACAGAAGCTCCTACGAGCAGTACTTC. The encoded protein is CASSQEFRDRSSYEQYF. The chain joins TRBV4-3 to TRBJ2-7; 7 bases are shared with TRBD1. The length of the CDR3 is 17 residues. J was trimmed by 0 bases and V by 0 bases; bases with no gene match: 8. Germline CDR1 and CDR2: LGHNA and YSLEER.